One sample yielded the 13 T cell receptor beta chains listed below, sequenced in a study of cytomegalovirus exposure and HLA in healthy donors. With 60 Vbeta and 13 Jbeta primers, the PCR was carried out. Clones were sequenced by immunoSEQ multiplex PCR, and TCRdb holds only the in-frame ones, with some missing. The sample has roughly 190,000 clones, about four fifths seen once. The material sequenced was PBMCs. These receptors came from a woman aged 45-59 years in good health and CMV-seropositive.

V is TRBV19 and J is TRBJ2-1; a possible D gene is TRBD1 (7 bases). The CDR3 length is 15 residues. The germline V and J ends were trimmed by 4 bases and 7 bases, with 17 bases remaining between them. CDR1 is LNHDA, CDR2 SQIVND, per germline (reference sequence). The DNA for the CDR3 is TGTGCCAGTAGTAAGGAGGGGGCCATCGGAAATGAGCAGTTCTTC. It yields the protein CASSKEGAIGNEQFF.

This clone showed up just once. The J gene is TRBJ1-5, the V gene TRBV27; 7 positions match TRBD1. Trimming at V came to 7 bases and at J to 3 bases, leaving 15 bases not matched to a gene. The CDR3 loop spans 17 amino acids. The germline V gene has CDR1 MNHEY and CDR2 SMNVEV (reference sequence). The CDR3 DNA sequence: TGTGCCAGCAAGCCGAGCCAGCGGACAGGTTACAATCAGCCCCAGCATTTT. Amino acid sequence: CASKPSQRTGYNQPQHF.

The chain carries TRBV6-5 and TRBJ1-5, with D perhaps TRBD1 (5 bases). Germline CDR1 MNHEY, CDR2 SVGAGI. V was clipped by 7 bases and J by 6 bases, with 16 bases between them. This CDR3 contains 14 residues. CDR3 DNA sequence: TGTGCCAGCACCCCATGGGGGGGTGGTCAGCCCCAGCATTTT. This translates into CASTPWGGGQPQHF.

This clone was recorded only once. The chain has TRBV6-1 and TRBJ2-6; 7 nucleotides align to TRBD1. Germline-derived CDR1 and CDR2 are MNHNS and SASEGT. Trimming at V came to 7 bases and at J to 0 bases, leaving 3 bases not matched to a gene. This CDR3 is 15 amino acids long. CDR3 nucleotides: TGTGCCAGCACCAGGGGGACCTCTGGGGCCAACGTCCTGACTTTC. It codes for CASTRGTSGANVLTF.

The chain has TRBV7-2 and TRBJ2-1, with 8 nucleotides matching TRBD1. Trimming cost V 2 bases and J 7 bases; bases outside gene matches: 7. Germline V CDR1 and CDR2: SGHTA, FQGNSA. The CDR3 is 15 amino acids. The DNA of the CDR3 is TGTGCCAGCAGCTTACCGAGGACAGGGTCTAATGAGCAGTTCTTC. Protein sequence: CASSLPRTGSNEQFF.

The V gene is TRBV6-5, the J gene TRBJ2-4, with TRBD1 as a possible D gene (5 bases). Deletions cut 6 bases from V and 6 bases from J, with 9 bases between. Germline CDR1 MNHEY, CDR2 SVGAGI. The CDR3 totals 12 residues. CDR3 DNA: TGTGCCAGCAGAAACCAGGGAAACATTCAGTACTTC. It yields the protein CASRNQGNIQYF.

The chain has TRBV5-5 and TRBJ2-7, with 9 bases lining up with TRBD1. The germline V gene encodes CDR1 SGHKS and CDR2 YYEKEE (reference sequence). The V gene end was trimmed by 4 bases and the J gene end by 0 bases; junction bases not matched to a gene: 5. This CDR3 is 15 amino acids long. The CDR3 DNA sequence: TGTGCCAGCAGCCAGGGACAGGGATACTCCTACGAGCAGTACTTC. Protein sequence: CASSQGQGYSYEQYF.

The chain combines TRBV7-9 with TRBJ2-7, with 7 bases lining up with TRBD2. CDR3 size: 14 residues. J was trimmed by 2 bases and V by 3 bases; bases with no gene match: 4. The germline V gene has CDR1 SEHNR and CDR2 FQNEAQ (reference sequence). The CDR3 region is CASSFSGTTYEQYF. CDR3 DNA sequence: TGTGCCAGCAGCTTCTCCGGGACTACCTACGAGCAGTACTTC.

The CDR3 reads CATSSWGGTANNEQFF. CDR3 coding DNA: TGTGCCACCAGCTCCTGGGGGGGGACGGCTAACAATGAGCAGTTCTTC. This chain connects TRBV15 to TRBJ2-1; 7 nucleotides match TRBD2. V shed 5 bases, J shed 5 bases, and the junction held 12 bases outside the gene matches. Looked up from germline, CDR1 is LNHNV and CDR2 is YYDKDF (reference sequence). CDR3 length: 16 amino acids.

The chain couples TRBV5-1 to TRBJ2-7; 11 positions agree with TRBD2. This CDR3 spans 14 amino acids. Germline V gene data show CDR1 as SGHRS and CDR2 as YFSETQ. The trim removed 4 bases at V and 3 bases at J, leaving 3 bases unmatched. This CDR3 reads CASSTSGGLYEQYF. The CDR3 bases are TGCGCCAGCAGCACTAGCGGGGGCCTCTACGAGCAGTACTTC.

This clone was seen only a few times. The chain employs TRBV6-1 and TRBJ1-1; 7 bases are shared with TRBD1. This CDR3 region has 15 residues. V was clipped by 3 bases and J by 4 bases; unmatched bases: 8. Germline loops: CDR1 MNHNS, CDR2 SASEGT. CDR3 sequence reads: CASSEARAGGTEAFF. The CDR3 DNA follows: TGTGCCAGCAGTGAGGCGAGGGCAGGGGGCACTGAAGCTTTCTTT.

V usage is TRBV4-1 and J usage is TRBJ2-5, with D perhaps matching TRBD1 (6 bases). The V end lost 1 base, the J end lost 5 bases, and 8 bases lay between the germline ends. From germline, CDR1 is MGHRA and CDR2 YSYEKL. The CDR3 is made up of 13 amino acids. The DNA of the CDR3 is TGCGCCAGCAGCCAAGGGGGGCGGGAGACCCAGTACTTC. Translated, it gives CASSQGGRETQYF.

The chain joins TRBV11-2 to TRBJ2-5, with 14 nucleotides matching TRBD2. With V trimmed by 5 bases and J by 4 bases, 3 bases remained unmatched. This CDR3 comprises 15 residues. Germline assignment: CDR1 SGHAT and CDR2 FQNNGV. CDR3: CASSIGLAGGETQYF. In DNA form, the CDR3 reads TGTGCCAGCAGCATCGGACTAGCGGGGGGAGAGACCCAGTACTTC. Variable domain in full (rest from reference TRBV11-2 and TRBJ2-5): EAGVAQSPRYKIIEKRQSVAFWCNPISGHATLYWYQQILGQGPKLLIQFQNNGVVDDSQLPKDRFSAERLKGVDSTLKIQPAKLEDSAVYLCASSIGLAGGETQYFGPGTRLLVL.